The TCR beta chain under discussion was sequenced for a study of regulatory T cells in long-lasting Graves disease. This clonotype has only a few counts. Its specificity is unknown. Time point: newly diagnosed GD, antithyroid drugs for less than 3 months. Preparation of the TCR library used RNA extracted from PBMCs. Points from the study as a whole: Newly diagnosed Graves' patients had higher TCR diversity than persistent ones.

Libraries of TCR beta came from iRepertoire HTBI primers plus Arm-PCR of CDR3 regions. TCRdb reprocessed the multiplex PCR reads via MiXCR and lists one record per CDR3 protein. The sample has 350,000 to 450,000 distinct CDR3 sequences; 15% to 20% are singletons. These same records also appear under a second study, on T cells in Graves' hyperthyroidism and ophthalmopathy.

Material: peripheral blood mononuclear cells (PBMCs), obtained at new diagnosis, from a patient treated with antithyroid drugs. This receptor was obtained from a man aged 40-55 years with Graves disease.

The CDR3 coding sequence is TGCGCCAGCACCTTCGGGGGTACCAACAACAATGAGCAGTTCTTC. Amino acid sequence: CASTFGGTNNNEQFF. The J gene is TRBJ2-1, the V gene TRBV5-1, with D possibly matching TRBD2 (6 bases). Germline assignment: CDR1 SGHRS and CDR2 YFSETQ. With 6 bases removed from V and 5 bases from J, the gap between germline ends came to 18 bases. This CDR3 comprises 15 residues.